Below, 23 T cell receptor beta chains from the same sample are listed, as sequenced in a study of T cells after yellow fever vaccination. A single record per CDR3 protein comes from TCRdb applying MiXCR to the 5' RACE reads. The data hold some 550,000 distinct CDR3 sequences, with under 25% observed a single time. Specimen: PBMCs, collected 15 days after the yellow fever booster vaccination. The receptors stem from a man aged 25-45 years who received the YFV17D yellow fever vaccine.

This sequence joins TRBV6-2 or TRBV6-3 and TRBJ2-1; no clear D gene. Germline V gives CDR1 MNHEY, CDR2 SVGEGT. The CDR3 is 14 residues long. V was shortened by 0 bases and J by 4 bases, with 7 bases between the two germline ends. The CDR3 spells CASSYSAQYNEQFF. The CDR3 DNA is TGTGCCAGCAGTTACTCCGCCCAATACAATGAGCAGTTCTTC.

The J gene is TRBJ2-1, the V gene TRBV12-3 or TRBV12-4; 10 bases are shared with TRBD2. This CDR3 comprises 16 residues. Trimming at V came to 8 bases and at J to 5 bases, leaving 12 bases not matched to a gene. CDR3 loop: CASLDRLAGNNNEQFF. DNA of the CDR3: TGTGCCAGCCTAGACCGACTAGCGGGTAACAACAATGAGCAGTTCTTC.

This clonotype was observed a handful of times. One junction end does not reproduce the germline sequence, and a read error may be involved. V usage is TRBV4-3 and J usage is TRBJ2-1, with 12 nucleotides matching TRBD2. The CDR3 has 13 residues. Germline CDR1 and CDR2: LGHNA and YSLEER. DNA for the CDR3: TGCGCCAGCAGCCAAGATAGACTAGCGGGAGCGATCTTC. Residues: CASSQDRLAGAIF.

This clonotype was observed a few times. The rearrangement uses TRBV19 and TRBJ2-1, with D uncertain. V was shortened by 6 bases and J by 9 bases, with 9 bases between the two germline ends. In germline, CDR1 is LNHDA, CDR2 SQIVND (reference sequence). The CDR3 runs to 11 residues. This CDR3 reads CASRFMSEQFF. The CDR3 nucleotides read TGTGCCAGTAGGTTTATGAGTGAGCAGTTCTTC. The variable domain in full, completed from reference TRBV19 and TRBJ2-1, reads DGGITQSPKYLFRKEGQNVTLSCEQNLNHDAMYWYRQDPGQGLRLIYYSQIVNDFQKGDIAEGYSVSREKKESFPLTVTSAQKNPTAFYLCASRFMSEQFFGPGTRLTVL.

This clonotype was counted only a few times. V usage is TRBV12-3 or TRBV12-4 and J usage is TRBJ1-5, with D hard to call. V lost 4 bases, J lost 7 bases, and 11 bases lay in between. The CDR3 is 13 amino acids. CDR3 in amino acids: CASSWGPGQPQHF. The CDR3 DNA sequence: TGTGCCAGCAGTTGGGGTCCGGGGCAGCCCCAGCATTTT.

The chain recombines TRBV20-1 with TRBJ2-3; perhaps D is TRBD1 or TRBD2 (6 bases each). The CDR3 is made up of 14 amino acids. The ends were cut back, 4 bases at V and 4 bases at J, with 15 bases in the middle. CDR1 and CDR2 (germline): DFQATT, SNEGSKA (reference sequence). CDR3 in DNA: TGCAGTGCTATAGGGGGGAGAGGGGCAGATACGCAGTATTTT. Its translation: CSAIGGRGADTQYF.

In its sample, this clonotype was seen a few times. This chain uses TRBV20-1 with TRBJ2-7; no definite D call. The V gene lost 0 bases and the J gene lost 5 bases, with 14 bases spanning the gap. This CDR3 is 14 amino acids long. CDR1 DFQATT and CDR2 SNEGSKA come from the germline V gene (reference sequence). Written as DNA, the CDR3 is TGCAGTGCTAGAGATCACGAGAAAGGCAACGAGCAGTACTTC. Encoded protein: CSARDHEKGNEQYF.

The chain carries TRBV12-3 or TRBV12-4 and TRBJ2-5; D is perhaps TRBD1 (6 bases). CDR3 length: 14 amino acids. The V and J ends lost 4 bases and 4 bases respectively, with 13 bases between them. CDR3: CASSSLTGRETQYF. The CDR3 DNA sequence: TGTGCCAGCAGTTCTTTAACAGGGCGAGAGACCCAGTACTTC.

The table lists this clonotype with a few counts. The chain employs TRBV11-3 and TRBJ2-4; D call uncertain. Trimming stripped 3 bases from V and 7 bases from J, with 10 bases between. The CDR3 is 13 residues long. Germline lookup yields CDR1 SGHNT and CDR2 YENEEA. The chain's CDR3 is CASSFSDGNIQYF. The CDR3 DNA sequence: TGTGCCAGCAGCTTTTCTGATGGTAACATTCAGTACTTC.

The sample holds a few counts of this clonotype. The chain carries TRBV14 and TRBJ2-1; 8 bases are a match to TRBD2. The V gene's germline CDR1 is SGHDN and CDR2 FVKESK. The CDR3 runs 16 residues. The trim removed 3 bases at V and 2 bases at J, leaving 6 bases unmatched. CDR3 DNA: TGTGCCAGCAGCCATGCACTAGCGGAGCCCTACAATGAGCAGTTCTTC. Protein sequence: CASSHALAEPYNEQFF.

This chain links TRBV7-9 with TRBJ2-1; D perhaps matches TRBD2 (6 bases). This CDR3 is built from 16 residues. Germline V gene lookup returns CDR1 SEHNR and CDR2 FQNEAQ (reference sequence). The V gene lost 6 bases and the J gene lost 4 bases, with 19 bases spanning the gap. CDR3 sequence: CASRTTGDLKYNEQFF. CDR3 nucleotides: TGTGCCAGCAGGACAACGGGGGACTTGAAATACAATGAGCAGTTCTTC.

The genes are TRBV11-1 and TRBJ2-1; 8 bases agree with TRBD1. The J segment lost 4 bases and the V segment lost 2 bases, leaving 4 bases of the junction unmatched. Germline V gene lookup returns CDR1 SGHAT and CDR2 FQDESV (reference sequence). The CDR3 has 15 amino acids. The CDR3 DNA follows: TGTGCCAGCAGCTTACAACAGGGGGGATACAATGAGCAGTTCTTC. The encoded protein is CASSLQQGGYNEQFF.

This clonotype was found a few times. The CDR3 nucleotides are TGCAGTGCTAGTCTCGTAGATACGCAGTATTTT. Residues: CSASLVDTQYF. This chain joins TRBV20-1 and TRBJ2-3; D is unresolved. The CDR3 contains 11 residues. The V gene's germline CDR1 is DFQATT and CDR2 SNEGSKA (reference sequence). V lost 3 bases, J lost 5 bases, and 6 bases lay in between.

The chain uses TRBV30 and TRBJ2-5, with no clear D. Germline lookup yields CDR1 GTSNPN and CDR2 SVGIG (reference sequence). Trimming removed 4 bases from V and 4 bases from J, with 13 bases in between. CDR3 length: 13 residues. CDR3 sequence reads: CAWTRSGSETQYF. The CDR3 DNA reads TGTGCCTGGACGCGGTCCGGTTCAGAGACCCAGTACTTC.

The rearrangement uses TRBV6-2 or TRBV6-3 and TRBJ2-7; the match to TRBD1 covers 9 bases. The V and J ends lost 6 bases and 9 bases, in that order; junction bases with no gene match: 24. CDR1 MNHEY and CDR2 SVGEGT come from the germline V gene. This CDR3 is 18 amino acids long. CDR3 DNA sequence: TGTGCCAGCAGACCAGGACAGGGGACGTCTTGGATAACGTCGTGGCAGTACTTC. Protein: CASRPGQGTSWITSWQYF.

V and J are TRBV7-2 and TRBJ2-5; D uncertain. V lost 1 base to trimming and J lost 5 bases, with 11 bases between them. This CDR3 has 14 amino acids. Looked up from germline, CDR1 is SGHTA and CDR2 is FQGNSA. CDR3 protein: CASSLEFNRETQYF. CDR3 DNA sequence: TGTGCCAGCAGCTTAGAGTTCAACCGGGAGACCCAGTACTTC.

This clonotype was detected only a few times. The chain uses TRBV5-1 and TRBJ1-1, with D perhaps TRBD1 (5 bases). The CDR3 has 21 residues. The germline V and J ends were trimmed by 4 bases and 1 base, with 32 bases remaining between them. Germline V gene lookup returns CDR1 SGHRS and CDR2 YFSETQ. The CDR3, as DNA: TGCGCCAGCAGCCCCCTCGGGGCCAGTCGGGTCCGGGGCTTTGGGAACACTGAAGCTTTCTTT. It specifies CASSPLGASRVRGFGNTEAFF.

The chain carries TRBV10-3 and TRBJ2-7, with 8 positions matching TRBD2. The germline gives CDR1 ENHRY, CDR2 SYGVKD. V lost 6 bases to trimming and J lost 9 bases; unmatched junction nucleotides: 13. The CDR3 length is 14 residues. The CDR3 region is CAIRVAGTGGVQYF. CDR3 nucleotides: TGTGCCATCAGAGTAGCGGGGACTGGTGGTGTGCAGTACTTC.

This clonotype has only a few counts. The chain carries TRBV7-2 and TRBJ2-7, with 9 bases aligning to TRBD1. This CDR3 spans 16 amino acids. The germline gives CDR1 SGHTA, CDR2 FQGNSA. V trimming: 5 bases; J trimming: 2 bases; junction bases outside the gene matches: 10. The CDR3 DNA is TGTGCCAGCAGCGGTACAGGGGGCGCAATTCCCTACGAGCAGTACTTC. This codes for CASSGTGGAIPYEQYF.

The V gene is TRBV3-1, the J gene TRBJ2-7, with D perhaps matching TRBD2 (5 bases). From germline, CDR1 is LGHDT and CDR2 YNNKEL (reference sequence). V shed 1 base and J shed 4 bases, with 14 bases lying between them. The CDR3 length is 15 residues. The CDR3 sequence: CASSQGWTSIYEQYF. In DNA, the CDR3 is TGTGCCAGCAGCCAAGGGTGGACTTCCATTTACGAGCAGTACTTC.

CDR3 DNA: TGTGCCAGCAAAGGCCACAGGGGGGGGACCGGGGAGCTGTTTTTT. Its translation: CASKGHRGGTGELFF. The gene calls are TRBV27 and TRBJ2-2; the D gene is possibly TRBD1 (8 bases). Looked up from germline, CDR1 is MNHEY and CDR2 is SMNVEV (reference sequence). This CDR3 comprises 15 residues. V lost 7 bases and J lost 5, with 17 bases in between.

This chain links TRBV28 with TRBJ2-7; unclear D gene. V gave up 3 bases and J gave up 2 bases, with 11 bases separating them. Per germline, CDR1 MDHEN and CDR2 SYDVKM. The CDR3 spans 14 residues. The CDR3 spells CASSLHSRPYEQYF. The CDR3 DNA reads as TGTGCCAGCAGTTTGCACAGCCGTCCCTACGAGCAGTACTTC.

Only a few counts were recorded for this clonotype. The V call is TRBV30, the J call TRBJ2-1; D is ambiguous. CDR1 is GTSNPN, CDR2 SVGIG, per germline (reference sequence). V was cut by 1 base and J by 9 bases, with 4 bases left in between. The CDR3 runs to 10 residues. DNA of the CDR3: TGTGCCTGGAGTGGAGCTGAGCAGTTCTTC. It yields the protein CAWSGAEQFF. Looking up the rest from reference TRBV30 and TRBJ2-1 gives the full variable domain: SQTIHQWPATLVQPVGSPLSLECTVEGTSNPNLYWYRQAAGRGLQLLFYSVGIGQISSEVPQNLSASRPQDRQFILSSKKLLLSDSGFYLCAWSGAEQFFGPGTRLTVL.